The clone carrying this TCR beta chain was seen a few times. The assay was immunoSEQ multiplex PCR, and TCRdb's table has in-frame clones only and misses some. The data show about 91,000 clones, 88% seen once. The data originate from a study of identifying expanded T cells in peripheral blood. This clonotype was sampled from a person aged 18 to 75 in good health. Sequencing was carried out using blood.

The CDR3, as DNA: TGCAGTGCTAGAGATGGGGAGCCCCAGCATTTT. Amino acid sequence: CSARDGEPQHF. The genes are TRBV20-1 and TRBJ1-5; D is ambiguous. The V gene lost 0 bases and the J gene lost 8 bases, with 5 bases spanning the gap. This CDR3 has 11 residues. Germline V gives CDR1 DFQATT, CDR2 SNEGSKA (reference sequence).